The 14 T cell receptor beta chains below all came from one sample that was sequenced in a study of persistence of HIV-infected CD4 T cells. The immunoSEQ assay was version 4, run in survey mode. Sequencing was performed with immunoSEQ multiplex PCR; in TCRdb, only in-frame clones are kept and a portion is missing. The sample lists fewer than 50,000 clones; roughly 92% were seen once. Nonspecific anti-CD3/anti-CD28 bead stimulation represents the broad CD4+ T cell repertoire. Sorting of responding CD4+ T cells relied on upregulated CD40 ligand together with CD69. No antigen has been assigned to these receptors. This specimen consisted of CD4+ T cells sorted from PBMCs after roughly 19-hour stimulation, obtained from a patient who received antiretroviral therapy. These receptors came from an adult man with HIV who was CMV-seropositive.

The chain employs TRBV28 and TRBJ2-7; D remains ambiguous. Germline CDR1 reads MDHEN; CDR2 reads SYDVKM. V lost 2 bases and J lost 4, with 18 bases in between. The CDR3 runs 16 residues. CDR3 sequence: CASSLRRGPSSYEQYF. DNA for the CDR3: TGTGCCAGCAGTTTAAGGCGAGGTCCGTCTTCTTACGAGCAGTACTTC.

The chain uses TRBV19 and TRBJ1-4; a possible D gene is TRBD1 (5 bases). This CDR3 comprises 14 residues. In germline, CDR1 is LNHDA, CDR2 SQIVND (reference sequence). Trimming cost V 5 bases and J 3 bases, with 10 bases left between them. The CDR3 spells CASSRKGPNEKLFF. DNA for the CDR3: TGTGCCAGTAGTCGTAAGGGGCCTAATGAAAAACTGTTTTTT.

This clone was picked up one time. V and J are TRBV2 and TRBJ1-5; D is ambiguous. The CDR3 consists of 17 residues. The V and J ends lost 5 bases and 2 bases respectively, with 19 bases between them. Per the germline V gene, CDR1 is SNHLY and CDR2 is FYNNEI. The CDR3 reads CASSIAGAGSGNQPQHF. The CDR3 coding sequence is TGTGCCAGCAGTATTGCCGGAGCGGGCAGCGGCAATCAGCCCCAGCATTTT.

The genes are TRBV7-9 and TRBJ1-1, with a tentative D call TRBD1 (5 bases). Looked up from germline, CDR1 is SEHNR and CDR2 is FQNEAQ (reference sequence). This CDR3 region has 15 residues. The V end lost 2 bases, the J end lost 4 bases, and 14 bases lay between the germline ends. In nucleotides, the CDR3 is TGTGCCAGCAGCTTACTGCCGGGGGGGAGCACTGAAGCTTTCTTT. This encodes CASSLLPGGSTEAFF.

The V gene is TRBV7-9, the J gene TRBJ1-1; 7 nucleotides agree with TRBD1. The length of the CDR3 is 15 residues. CDR1 is SEHNR, CDR2 FQNEAQ, per germline (reference sequence). With 0 bases clipped from V and 6 bases from J, the junction kept 7 bases outside the gene matches. The CDR3 spells CASSLAAGGGPEAFF. CDR3 coding DNA: TGTGCCAGCAGCTTAGCCGCAGGGGGGGGCCCTGAAGCTTTCTTT.

The CDR3 DNA is TGTGCCAGCAAGGTCGGGACAGGGGGTTCCGGGGAGCTGTTTTTT. Its translation is CASKVGTGGSGELFF. The V and J genes are TRBV6-6 and TRBJ2-2, with 11 bases identical to TRBD1. The CDR3 is 15 amino acids. CDR1 is MNHNY and CDR2 is SVGAGI in the germline V gene (reference sequence). V was clipped by 7 bases and J by 6 bases; unmatched bases: 7.

The V gene is TRBV19, the J gene TRBJ2-4, with a weak D call TRBD2 (5 bases). CDR3 length: 15 amino acids. The V end lost 3 bases, the J end lost 2 bases, and 11 bases lay between the germline ends. Per germline, CDR1 LNHDA and CDR2 SQIVND (reference sequence). The CDR3 DNA reads as TGTGCCAGTAGTATCGAAGCGGAAACCAAAAACATTCAGTACTTC. This sequence encodes CASSIEAETKNIQYF.

This clone has a single count. The chain has TRBV27 and TRBJ2-7, with 7 positions matching TRBD1. J gave up 1 base and V 5 bases, and 11 bases lay outside the gene matches. In germline, CDR1 is MNHEY, CDR2 SMNVEV (reference sequence). The CDR3 has 16 amino acids. CDR3 protein: CASSEHPGQKSYEQYF. The CDR3, as DNA: TGTGCCAGCAGTGAACATCCGGGACAGAAGTCCTACGAGCAGTACTTC.

This chain joins TRBV6-5 and TRBJ1-6; D not resolved. The germline CDR1 and CDR2 sequences are MNHEY and SVGAGI. CDR3 length equals 11 residues. V was trimmed by 5 bases and J by 6 bases, leaving 2 bases between them. This chain's CDR3 is CASSSNSPLHF. The CDR3 DNA sequence: TGTGCCAGCAGTAGTAATTCACCCCTCCACTTT.

This rearrangement joins TRBV7-8 to TRBJ2-1, with D tentatively TRBD2 (6 bases). Between the trimmed V and J ends, which lost 1 base and 7 bases, there was a span of 11 bases. There are 14 residues in the CDR3. Germline V gives CDR1 SGHVS, CDR2 FQNEAQ. The CDR3 nucleotides are TGTGCCAGCAGCTTAGAGGGACTCGCGAATGAGCAGTTCTTC. It translates to CASSLEGLANEQFF.

J is TRBJ2-3 and V is TRBV3-1 (or the pseudogene TRBV3-2); D possibly corresponds to TRBD2 (6 bases). CDR1 is LGHDT and CDR2 is YNNKEL in the germline V gene (reference sequence). The CDR3 totals 15 residues. Trimming took off 0 bases at V and 6 bases at J, with 13 bases between the two ends. Here the CDR3 reads CASSQDTTRGDTQYF. CDR3 in DNA: TGTGCCAGCAGCCAAGATACGACTAGAGGGGATACGCAGTATTTT.

This clone was picked up one time. This chain joins TRBV24-1 and TRBJ1-5, with a tentative D call TRBD1 (6 bases). Germline V CDR1 and CDR2: KGHDR, SFDVKD. Trimming cost V 9 bases and J 2 bases, with 13 bases left between them. This CDR3 spans 14 amino acids. The CDR3 reads CATLPPGGNQPQHF. CDR3 nucleotide sequence: TGTGCCACCCTTCCCCCAGGGGGCAATCAGCCCCAGCATTTT.

The chain carries TRBV25-1 and TRBJ2-1; 11 bases align to TRBD2. Looked up from germline, CDR1 is MGHDK and CDR2 is SYGVNS. The V and J ends lost 6 bases and 6 bases, in that order; junction bases with no gene match: 13. This CDR3 comprises 17 residues. CDR3 region: CASRGVGLSGGANEQFF. In nucleotides, the CDR3 is TGTGCCAGCAGAGGGGTAGGGCTTAGCGGGGGGGCCAATGAGCAGTTCTTC.

V and J are TRBV5-5 and TRBJ2-2, with 8 bases aligning to TRBD1. With V trimmed by 0 bases and J by 5 bases, 6 bases remained unmatched. This CDR3 has 16 residues. From germline, CDR1 is SGHKS and CDR2 YYEKEE (reference sequence). CDR3: CASSLGRGRWTGELFF. As DNA, the CDR3 is TGTGCCAGCAGCTTGGGCAGGGGGCGCTGGACCGGGGAGCTGTTTTTT.